This T cell receptor beta chain was observed in a study of CD8 T cells in Susac syndrome. Reverse transcription of about 0.45 to 1 ug RNA was carried out with random hexamers. The TCR beta CDR3 was amplified by immunoSEQ multiplex PCR across 54 Vbeta, 13 Jbeta. A single record per CDR3 protein comes from TCRdb applying MiXCR to the immunoSEQ multiplex PCR reads. The sample carries some 120,000 distinct CDR3 sequences, about nine tenths recorded once. Germline CDR1 and CDR2: SNHLY and FYNNEI. V was cut by 6 bases and J by 6 bases, with 11 bases left in between. The CDR3 has 13 amino acids. Healthy donors served as the controls. They were matched for age and sex. Through negative isolation, CD4+ and CD8+ T cells were obtained, while TEMRA cells were enriched using FACS.

The receptor was isolated from a human donor in good health. The genes are TRBV2 and TRBJ2-2, with D unclear. Sequencing was done on a sample of CD4+ T cells from PBMCs. CDR3 loop: CASSVSEPGELFF. CDR3 nucleotide sequence: TGTGCCAGCAGCGTCTCAGAACCCGGGGAGCTGTTTTTT.